One T cell receptor beta chain is described in this entry. This clone was recorded once. Its antigen is currently not known. Base qualities are missing; no much larger clone stands one base away. The data were taken from a study of shared clonotypes between healthy human individuals (dated by TCRdb to the early 2020s). As for the study more broadly: The cohort included three men and a couple of women between 18 and 49 years of age. Blood TCR repertoires of roughly 5 healthy adults were deeply sequenced to estimate repertoire size and the extent of clonotype sharing between individuals. Different laboratories and diverse techniques were used to prepare libraries and sequence TCR repertoires, to increase sequencing depth and limit assay-specific biases. Each donor's leukapheresis produced roughly between about 0.85 and 10 billion PBMCs. Study-wide findings and limitations: Pairwise subsampling indicated that sequencing depth was expected to affect the degree of clonotype sharing among donors. The small number of donors limited the genetic and exposure-history diversity represented. Sampling was restricted to blood, and TCR repertoires in tissues likely differ from the TCR repertoires found in blood.

Donors were healthy HIV-negative adults with no recently reported acute infections or vaccinations. All donors were Caucasian adults living in Nashville, Tennessee, USA. For unsorted samples, 90 million to 95 million PBMCs were counted, and genomic DNA was extracted using the QIAamp DNA Blood Mini kit. Blood was obtained by leukapheresis, after which PBMCs were separated by Ficoll-Histopaque density gradient centrifugation and cryopreserved in liquid nitrogen vapor phase. TCR CDR3 regions were amplified from genomic DNA by multiplex PCR using the deep immunoSEQ assay. For each cell subset, the extracted genomic DNA was distributed evenly across all wells of several immunoSEQ 96-well plates, and each plate served as one replicate. For unsorted PBMC, 250 to 300 ng of genomic DNA, equivalent to about 32,000 T cell genomes, went into each replicate PCR. Genomic DNA from unsorted PBMC was sequenced over ten immunoSEQ deep assay plates. Purified libraries were measured with a Qubit 3.0 fluorometer, size-checked on a Bioanalyzer 2100, and measured again with the KAPA Library Quantification kit. Every immunoSEQ 96-well plate was sequenced on a dedicated single-read 150-cycle Illumina NextSeq 550 flow cell. Turning to the authors' computational methods: Because only junctional sequences without quality scores were contained in the immunoSEQ output, filtering matching that applied to full-length reads could not be performed. Sequences were annotated with PyIR, a Python wrapper for IgBLAST v1.9, using IMGT germline references to assign V/J genes and CDR3. Reads with weak V/J assignments (E-value above 1e-6), missing CDR3, stop codons, out-of-frame junctions, or ambiguous translated residues were removed. A V3J clonotype was defined by an identical inferred V gene, J gene, and CDR3 amino acid sequence. Percentage overlap between repertoires was calculated by dividing the number of shared unique clonotypes by the size of the smaller repertoire. RTK rarefaction, the Chao1 estimator, and Recon v2.1 estimates of unobserved clonotypes were used to assess repertoire richness. TCRdb obtained this table from immuneACCESS and retained in-frame rearrangements with V and J assigned. These tables miss some clones; where compared with another copy, unresolved V genes account for less than half of the shortfall, and the remainder is unexplained. For V, J and clone size, that table is used; D and trimming come from the DNA. The sample table contains 500,000 to 650,000 clones; only one count was recorded for roughly four fifths of them. In total, the top ten clones hold around 12% of the sample.

The germline V gene sets CDR1 to SGHRS and CDR2 to YFSETQ. The CDR3 runs 14 residues from the cysteine to the phenylalanine. Solely the CDR3 DNA is kept, with 42 bases framed from the first base. V loses 4 bases at its end and J loses 1 base; junction bases beyond the gene matches: 5. Sequencing was performed on PBMCs. This chain is built from TRBV5-1 and TRBJ2-7; TRBD2 fits 7 bases in the junction. The receptor was derived from a woman aged 40 to 50 in good health. Some clones in this sample may be carry-over from other donors' samples. The DNA reads TGCGCCAGCAGCGGTACTAGCGAGTCCTACGAGCAGTACTTC. Its translation is CASSGTSESYEQYF.